This T cell receptor beta chain was identified during a study of cytomegalovirus exposure and HLA in healthy donors. Study-level information: The approximately 690 first-cohort repertoires and the 95 to 150 validation repertoires shared the same platform, a later analysis reported.

As concerns this clone: The antigen is undetermined.

Study-wide results and limits: While the bulk of TCR sequences proved rare, some public TCRs turned up in many donors. Fewer than 200 TCR beta chains were listed as cytomegalovirus-associated. One later analysis, an examination of the 120 validation repertoires, found that first-cohort TCR clusters tended to co-occur in them.

Only in-frame clones appear in the TCRdb table, and some are missing; sequencing was by immunoSEQ multiplex PCR. Of around 130,000 clones in the sample, under 90% were seen once. Germline V gene lookup returns CDR1 MGHRA and CDR2 YSYEKL. The J segment lost 2 bases and the V segment lost 3 bases, leaving 4 bases of the junction unmatched. This CDR3 region has 15 residues. The TCR comes from a man aged 25 to 40 in good health and CMV-seronegative. V gene TRBV4-1 combines with J gene TRBJ2-1, with 7 bases identical to TRBD1. The sample taken for sequencing was PBMCs. CDR3 residues: CASSQTGTAYNEQFF. DNA for the CDR3: TGCGCCAGCAGCCAGACCGGGACAGCCTACAATGAGCAGTTCTTC.